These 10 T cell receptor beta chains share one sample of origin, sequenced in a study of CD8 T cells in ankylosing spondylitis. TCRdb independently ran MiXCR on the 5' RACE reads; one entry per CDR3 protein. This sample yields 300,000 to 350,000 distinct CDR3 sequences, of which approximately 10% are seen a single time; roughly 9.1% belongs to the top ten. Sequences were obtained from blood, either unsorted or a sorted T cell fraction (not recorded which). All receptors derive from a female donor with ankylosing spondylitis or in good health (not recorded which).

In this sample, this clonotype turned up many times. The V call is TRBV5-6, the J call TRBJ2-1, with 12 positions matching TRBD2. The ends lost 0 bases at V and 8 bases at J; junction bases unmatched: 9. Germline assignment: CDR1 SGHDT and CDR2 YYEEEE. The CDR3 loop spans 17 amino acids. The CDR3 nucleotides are TGTGCCAGCAGCTTGGGGGAGATGAGACTAGCGGGAGATGAGCAGTTCTTC. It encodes CASSLGEMRLAGDEQFF.

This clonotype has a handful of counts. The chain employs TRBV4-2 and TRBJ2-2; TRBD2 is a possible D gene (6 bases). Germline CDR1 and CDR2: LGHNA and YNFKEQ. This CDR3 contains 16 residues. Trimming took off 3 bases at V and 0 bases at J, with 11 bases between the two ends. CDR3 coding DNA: TGTGCCAGCAGCCACCTGGAGGGCTCGAACACCGGGGAGCTGTTTTTT. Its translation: CASSHLEGSNTGELFF.

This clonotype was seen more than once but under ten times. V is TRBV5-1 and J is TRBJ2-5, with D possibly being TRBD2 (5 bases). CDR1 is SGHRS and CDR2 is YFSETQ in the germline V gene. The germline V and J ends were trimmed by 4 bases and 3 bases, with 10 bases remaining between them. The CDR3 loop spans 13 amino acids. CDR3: CASSVDSKETQYF. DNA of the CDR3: TGCGCCAGCAGCGTGGACTCGAAAGAGACCCAGTACTTC. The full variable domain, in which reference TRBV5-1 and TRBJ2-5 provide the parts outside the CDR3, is KAGVTQTPRYLIKTRGQQVTLSCSPISGHRSVSWYQQTPGQGLQFLFEYFSETQRNKGNFPGRFSGRQFSNSRSEMNVSTLELGDSALYLCASSVDSKETQYFGPGTRLLVL.

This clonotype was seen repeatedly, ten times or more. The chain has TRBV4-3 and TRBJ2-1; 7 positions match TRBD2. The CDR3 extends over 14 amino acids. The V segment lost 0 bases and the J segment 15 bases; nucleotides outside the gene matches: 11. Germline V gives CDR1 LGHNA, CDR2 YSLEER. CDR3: CASSQDLAARESFF. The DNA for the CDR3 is TGCGCCAGCAGCCAAGATCTAGCGGCCAGGGAGTCGTTCTTC.

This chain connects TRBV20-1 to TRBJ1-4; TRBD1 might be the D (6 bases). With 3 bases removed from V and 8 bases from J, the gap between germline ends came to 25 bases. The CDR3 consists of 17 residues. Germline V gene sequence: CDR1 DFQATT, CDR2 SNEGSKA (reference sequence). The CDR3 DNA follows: TGCAGTGCTAGTGGTTGGGACATTGAGACATATGGGGAAAAACTGTTTTTT. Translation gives CSASGWDIETYGEKLFF.

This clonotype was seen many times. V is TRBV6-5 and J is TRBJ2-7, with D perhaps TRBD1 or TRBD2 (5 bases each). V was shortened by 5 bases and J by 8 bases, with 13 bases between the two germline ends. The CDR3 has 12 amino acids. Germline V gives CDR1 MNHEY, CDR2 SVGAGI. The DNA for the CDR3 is TGTGCCAGCAGTACCCGGGACCAAAAGCAGTACTTC. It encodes CASSTRDQKQYF.

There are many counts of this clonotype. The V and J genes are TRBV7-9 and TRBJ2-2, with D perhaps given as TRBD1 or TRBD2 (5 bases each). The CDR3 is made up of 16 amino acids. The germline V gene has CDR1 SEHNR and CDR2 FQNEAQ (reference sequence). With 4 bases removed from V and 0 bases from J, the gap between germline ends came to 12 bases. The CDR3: CASSSSGTANTGELFF. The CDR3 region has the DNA TGTGCCAGCAGCTCGTCCGGGACGGCGAACACCGGGGAGCTGTTTTTT.

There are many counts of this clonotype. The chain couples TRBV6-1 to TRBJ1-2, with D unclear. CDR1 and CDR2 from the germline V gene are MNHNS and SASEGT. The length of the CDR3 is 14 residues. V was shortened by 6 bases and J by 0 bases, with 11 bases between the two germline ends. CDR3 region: CASRPQSTNYGYTF. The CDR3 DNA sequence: TGTGCCAGCAGGCCACAGAGCACTAACTATGGCTACACCTTC.

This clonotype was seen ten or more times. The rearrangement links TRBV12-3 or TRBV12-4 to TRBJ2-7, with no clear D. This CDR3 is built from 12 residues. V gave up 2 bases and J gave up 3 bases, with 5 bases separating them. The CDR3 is CASSLRNYEQYF. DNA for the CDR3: TGTGCCAGCAGTTTACGGAACTACGAGCAGTACTTC.

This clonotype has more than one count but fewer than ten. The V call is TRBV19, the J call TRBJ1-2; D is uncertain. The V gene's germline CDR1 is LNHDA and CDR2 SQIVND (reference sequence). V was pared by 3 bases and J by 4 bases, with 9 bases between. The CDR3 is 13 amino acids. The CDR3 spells CASSIGRGYGYTF. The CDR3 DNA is TGTGCCAGTAGTATTGGACGGGGCTATGGCTACACCTTC.